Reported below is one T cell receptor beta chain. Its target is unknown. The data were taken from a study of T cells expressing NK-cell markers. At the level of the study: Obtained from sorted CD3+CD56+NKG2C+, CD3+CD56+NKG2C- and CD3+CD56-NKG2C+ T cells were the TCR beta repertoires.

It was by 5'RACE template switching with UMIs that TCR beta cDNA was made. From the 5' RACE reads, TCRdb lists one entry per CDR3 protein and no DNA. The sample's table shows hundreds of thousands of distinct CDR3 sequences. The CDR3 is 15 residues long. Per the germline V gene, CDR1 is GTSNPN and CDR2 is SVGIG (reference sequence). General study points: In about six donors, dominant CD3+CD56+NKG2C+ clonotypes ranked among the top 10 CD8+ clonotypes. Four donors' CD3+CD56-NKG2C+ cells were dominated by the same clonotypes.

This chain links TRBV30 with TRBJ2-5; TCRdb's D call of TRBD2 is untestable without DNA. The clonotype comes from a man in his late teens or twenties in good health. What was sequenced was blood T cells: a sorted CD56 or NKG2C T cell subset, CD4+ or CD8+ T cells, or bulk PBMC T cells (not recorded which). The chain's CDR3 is CAWSGGGGKWETQYF.